This TCR beta chain was captured in a study of blood T cell repertoires in COVID-19. The wider study: Donors in the United States, Italy and Spain gave samples during acute or convalescent COVID-19. PBMCs, B-cell-depleted T cells, or T cells provided the cDNA or gDNA that made up the material.

With V trimmed by 3 bases and J by 4 bases, 7 bases remained unmatched. The CDR3 totals 15 residues. CDR1 SGHDN and CDR2 FVKESK come from the germline V gene. As processed by the authors: The assay estimated nucleated cells by amplifying reference gene primers. Sequencing used immunoSEQ multiplex PCR; TCRdb keeps in-frame clones, though not all of them. V and J calls and clone size are as listed in that table; D and trimming were resolved from the DNA. The repertoire has 250,000 to 350,000 clones, more than 70% of them found once; the top ten carry 7.8%. The sample taken for sequencing was peripheral blood. This TCR was sampled from a woman aged 45-65 years who had recovered from COVID-19. The V call is TRBV14, the J call TRBJ1-2; 8 bases agree with TRBD1. The CDR3 DNA sequence: TGTGCCAGCAGCCATTCGGACAGGGCAGTCTATGGCTACACCTTC. Amino acids: CASSHSDRAVYGYTF.